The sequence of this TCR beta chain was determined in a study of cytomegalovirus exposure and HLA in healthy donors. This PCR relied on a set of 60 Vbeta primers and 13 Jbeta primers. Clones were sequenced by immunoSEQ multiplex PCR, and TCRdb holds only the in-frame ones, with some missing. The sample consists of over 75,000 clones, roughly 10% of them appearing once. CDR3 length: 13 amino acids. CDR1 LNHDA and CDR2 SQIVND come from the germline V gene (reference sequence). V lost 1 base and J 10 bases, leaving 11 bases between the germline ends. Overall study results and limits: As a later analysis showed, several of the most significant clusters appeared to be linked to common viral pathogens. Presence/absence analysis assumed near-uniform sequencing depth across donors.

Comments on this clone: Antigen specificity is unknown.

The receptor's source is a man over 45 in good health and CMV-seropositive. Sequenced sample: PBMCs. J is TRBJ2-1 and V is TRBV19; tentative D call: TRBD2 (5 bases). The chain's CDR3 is CASSIGELGEQFF. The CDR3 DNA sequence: TGTGCCAGTAGTATAGGGGAGCTTGGGGAGCAGTTCTTC.